Following are 3 T cell receptor beta chains from one sample sequenced in a study of blood T cell repertoires in COVID-19. Profiling relied on immunoSEQ multiplex PCR, and the TCRdb table lists in-frame clones only, not all of them. This table holds 280,000 or so clones, around 90% found once. The material sequenced was peripheral blood. The receptors were sampled from a man younger than 30 with active or convalescent COVID-19.

Details on this clone: Other DNA sequences in this specimen translate into the identical CDR3. The J gene is TRBJ2-3, the V gene TRBV2; D gene ambiguous. There are 14 residues in the CDR3. Germline CDR1 is SNHLY and CDR2 is FYNNEI. The ends were cut back, 3 bases at V and 0 bases at J, with 7 bases in the middle. The CDR3 DNA reads TGTGCCAGCAGTGAGGCCACAAGCACAGATACGCAGTATTTT. This sequence encodes CASSEATSTDTQYF. Together with reference TRBV2 and TRBJ2-3, the CDR3 gives the full variable domain: EPEVTQTPSHQVTQMGQEVILRCVPISNHLYFYWYRQILGQKVEFLVSFYNNEISEKSEIFDDQFSVERPDGSNFTLKIRSTKLEDSAMYFCASSEATSTDTQYFGPGTRLTVL.

The chain uses TRBV2 and TRBJ1-6, with D perhaps matching TRBD1 (6 bases). This CDR3 contains 15 residues. CDR1 and CDR2 from the germline V gene are SNHLY and FYNNEI. The ends were cut back, 6 bases at V and 0 bases at J, with 9 bases in the middle. CDR3 coding DNA: TGTGCCAGCAGCAGGGGAAGCTCCTATAATTCACCCCTCCACTTT. This translates into CASSRGSSYNSPLHF.

CDR3 nucleotides: TGCGCCAGCAGTGATGGGACACTTCCCTACGAGCAGTACTTC. This gives the protein CASSDGTLPYEQYF. The chain recombines TRBV10-1 with TRBJ2-7, with a possible D match to TRBD1 (6 bases). The length of the CDR3 is 14 residues. Germline V gene lookup returns CDR1 WNHNN and CDR2 SYGVQD (reference sequence). The V and J ends lost 3 bases and 2 bases respectively, with 11 bases between them.